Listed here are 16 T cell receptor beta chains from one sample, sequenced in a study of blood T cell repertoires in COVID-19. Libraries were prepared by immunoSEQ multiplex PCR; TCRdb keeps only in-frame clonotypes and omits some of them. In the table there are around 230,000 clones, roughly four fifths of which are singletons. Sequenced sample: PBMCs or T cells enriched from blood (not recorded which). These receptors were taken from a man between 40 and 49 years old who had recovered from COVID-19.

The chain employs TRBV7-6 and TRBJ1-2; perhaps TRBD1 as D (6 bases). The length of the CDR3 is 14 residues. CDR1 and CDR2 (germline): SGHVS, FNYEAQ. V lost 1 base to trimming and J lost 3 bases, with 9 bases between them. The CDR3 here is CASSLGAGDYGYTF. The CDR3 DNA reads TGTGCCAGCAGCTTAGGCGCAGGGGACTATGGCTACACCTTC.

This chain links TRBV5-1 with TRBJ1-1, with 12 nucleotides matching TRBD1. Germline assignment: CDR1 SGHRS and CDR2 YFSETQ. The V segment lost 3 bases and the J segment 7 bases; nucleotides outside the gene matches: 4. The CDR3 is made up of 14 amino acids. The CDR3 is CASSSGTGGFEAFF. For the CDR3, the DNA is TGCGCCAGCAGCTCCGGGACAGGGGGCTTTGAAGCTTTCTTT.

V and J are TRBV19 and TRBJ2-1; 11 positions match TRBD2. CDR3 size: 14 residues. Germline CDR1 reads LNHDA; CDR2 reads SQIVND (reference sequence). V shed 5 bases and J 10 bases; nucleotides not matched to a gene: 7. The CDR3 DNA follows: TGTGCCAGTAGTGTGACTAGCGGGGCGGGGGAGCAGTTCTTC. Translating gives CASSVTSGAGEQFF.

The CDR3 coding sequence is TGTGCCAGCAGCGTAGACGTCGGTTACAATGAGCAGTTCTTC. Translating gives CASSVDVGYNEQFF. The V and J genes are TRBV9 and TRBJ2-1; no clear D. The CDR3 runs to 14 residues. Germline V gene sequence: CDR1 SGDLS, CDR2 YYNGEE. Trimming removed 0 bases at V and 4 bases at J, with 8 bases between. Supplemented by reference TRBV9 and TRBJ2-1, the full variable domain reads DSGVTQTPKHLITATGQRVTLRCSPRSGDLSVYWYQQSLDQGLQFLIQYYNGEERAKGNILERFSAQQFPDLHSELNLSSLELGDSALYFCASSVDVGYNEQFFGPGTRLTVL.

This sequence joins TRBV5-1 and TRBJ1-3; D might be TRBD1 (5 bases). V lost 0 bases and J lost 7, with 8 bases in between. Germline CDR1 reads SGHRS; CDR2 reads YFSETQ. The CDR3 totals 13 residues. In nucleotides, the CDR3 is TGCGCCAGCAGCTTGGCTGGGGGGAACACCATATATTTT. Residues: CASSLAGGNTIYF.

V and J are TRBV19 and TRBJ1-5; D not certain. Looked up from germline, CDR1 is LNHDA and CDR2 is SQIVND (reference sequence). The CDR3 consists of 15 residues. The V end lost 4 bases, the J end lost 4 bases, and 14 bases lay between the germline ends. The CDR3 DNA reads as TGTGCCAGTAGTAGGGTCTGGGAGGAGAATCAGCCCCAGCATTTT. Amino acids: CASSRVWEENQPQHF. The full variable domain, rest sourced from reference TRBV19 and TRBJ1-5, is DGGITQSPKYLFRKEGQNVTLSCEQNLNHDAMYWYRQDPGQGLRLIYYSQIVNDFQKGDIAEGYSVSREKKESFPLTVTSAQKNPTAFYLCASSRVWEENQPQHFGDGTRLSIL.

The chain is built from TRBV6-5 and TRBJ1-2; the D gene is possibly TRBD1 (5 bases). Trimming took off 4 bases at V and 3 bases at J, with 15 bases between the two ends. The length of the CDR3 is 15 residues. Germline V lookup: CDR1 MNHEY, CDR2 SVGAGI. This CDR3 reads CASSSAGLGDYGYTF. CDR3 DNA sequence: TGTGCCAGCAGTTCCGCGGGACTGGGGGACTATGGCTACACCTTC.

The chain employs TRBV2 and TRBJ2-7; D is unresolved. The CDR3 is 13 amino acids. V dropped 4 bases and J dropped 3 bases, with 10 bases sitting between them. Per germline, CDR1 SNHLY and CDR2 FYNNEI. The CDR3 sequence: CASSVSYRYEQYF. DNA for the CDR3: TGTGCCAGCAGTGTCTCTTATCGCTACGAGCAGTACTTC.

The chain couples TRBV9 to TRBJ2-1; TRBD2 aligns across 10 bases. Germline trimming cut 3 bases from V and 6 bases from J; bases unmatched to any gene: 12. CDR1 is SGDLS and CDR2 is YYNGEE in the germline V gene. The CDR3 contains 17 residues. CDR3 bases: TGTGCCAGCAGCGCTTTAGGTGTGGCTAGCGGGAGCAATGAGCAGTTCTTC. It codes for CASSALGVASGSNEQFF.

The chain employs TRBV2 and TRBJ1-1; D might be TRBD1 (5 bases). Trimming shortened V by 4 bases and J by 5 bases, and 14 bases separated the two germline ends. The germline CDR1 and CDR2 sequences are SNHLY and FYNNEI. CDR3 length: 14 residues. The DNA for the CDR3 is TGTGCCAGCAGTGTTGAGGGAGGGGAGACTGAAGCTTTCTTT. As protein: CASSVEGGETEAFF.

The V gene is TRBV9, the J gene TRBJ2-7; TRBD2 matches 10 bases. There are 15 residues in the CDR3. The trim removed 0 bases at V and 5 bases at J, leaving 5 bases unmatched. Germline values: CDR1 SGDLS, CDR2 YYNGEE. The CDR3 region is CASSVVTSGVDEQYF. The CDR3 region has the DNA TGTGCCAGCAGCGTAGTAACTAGCGGGGTCGACGAGCAGTACTTC.

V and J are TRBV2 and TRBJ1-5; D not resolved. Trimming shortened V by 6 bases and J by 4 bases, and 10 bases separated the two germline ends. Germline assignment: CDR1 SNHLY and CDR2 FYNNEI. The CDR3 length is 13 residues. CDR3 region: CASRARQNQPQHF. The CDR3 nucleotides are TGTGCCAGCAGGGCTCGACAAAATCAGCCCCAGCATTTT.

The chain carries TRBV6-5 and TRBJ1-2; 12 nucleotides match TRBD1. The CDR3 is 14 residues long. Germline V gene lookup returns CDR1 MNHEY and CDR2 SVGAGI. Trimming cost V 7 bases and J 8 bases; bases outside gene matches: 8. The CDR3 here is CASISTGTGGGYTF. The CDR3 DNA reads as TGTGCCAGCATTTCGACCGGGACAGGGGGCGGCTACACCTTC.

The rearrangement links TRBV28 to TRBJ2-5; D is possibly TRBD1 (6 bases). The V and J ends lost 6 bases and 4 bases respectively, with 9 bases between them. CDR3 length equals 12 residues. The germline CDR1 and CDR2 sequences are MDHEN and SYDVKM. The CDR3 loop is CASRNRVETQYF. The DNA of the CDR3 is TGTGCCAGCAGAAACAGGGTAGAGACCCAGTACTTC.

CDR3: CASSLRGGGQAFF. In DNA form, the CDR3 reads TGTGCCAGCAGCCTGCGAGGAGGCGGCCAAGCTTTCTTT. J is TRBJ1-1 and V is TRBV27; D is ambiguous. Trimming left V 6 bases short and J 9 bases short, with 17 bases between. The CDR3 loop spans 13 amino acids. Germline CDR1 and CDR2: MNHEY and SMNVEV (reference sequence).

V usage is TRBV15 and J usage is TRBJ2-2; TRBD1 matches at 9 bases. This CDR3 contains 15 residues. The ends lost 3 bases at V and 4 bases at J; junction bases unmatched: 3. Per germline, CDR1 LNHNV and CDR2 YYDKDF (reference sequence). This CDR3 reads CATSRGTGSTGELFF. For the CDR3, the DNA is TGTGCCACCAGCAGGGGGACAGGGAGCACCGGGGAGCTGTTTTTT.